This T cell receptor (beta chain) comes out of a study of molecular identifiers for immune sequencing clone quantification. The CDR3 length is 14 residues. Germline CDR1 reads DFQATT; CDR2 reads SNEGSKA (reference sequence). V shed 6 bases and J 3 bases; nucleotides not matched to a gene: 9. This clonotype was detected only a few times. Its specificity is not known. Study-wide points: Clonotypes surpassing 20 RNA copies contained over 98% of effector molecules, versus under 1% in naive cells.

Libraries of naive CD8 cells were prepared from 20,000 to 1,000,000 sorted cells using 10%, 30% or 50% RNA. TCRdb independently ran MiXCR on the PCR reads; one entry per CDR3 protein. The sample carries around 460,000 distinct CDR3 sequences, around 21% recorded once. J is TRBJ2-7 and V is TRBV20-1; 9 bases are shared with TRBD2. The clonotype comes from a human donor in good health. Some libraries in this study had Jurkat cell RNA spiked in. Sequencing was done on a sample of naive CD8+ T cells from blood, with Jurkat cell RNA spiked in. Noted subset: FACS-sorted CD8+CD4-CCR7+CD45RA+ naive T cells. CDR3 nucleotide sequence: TGCAGTGCCATTAGACTAGCGGTAAACTACGAGCAGTACTTC. Amino acids: CSAIRLAVNYEQYF.